Sequencing of this T cell receptor beta chain was carried out in a study of T cell changes during pregnancy in multiple sclerosis. J was trimmed by 4 bases and V by 1 base; bases with no gene match: 13. Germline V gene sequence: CDR1 SGHTA, CDR2 FQGNSA. The CDR3 spans 19 residues. The data were produced by immunoSEQ multiplex PCR, yet TCRdb's version contains in-frame clones alone and is incomplete. The sample holds 45,000 to 55,000 clones; over 75% are singletons and the top ten take roughly 1.2%. The source material was CD4+ T cells from peripheral blood mononuclear cells, sampled in the second trimester of pregnancy. The receptor was derived from a female donor with multiple sclerosis, enrolled in a pregnancy study. The chain couples TRBV7-2 to TRBJ2-3, with 11 bases matching TRBD2. The CDR3 nucleotides read TGTGCCAGCAGCTTAGTGGCGAGGGCTAGCGGGAGGCGGGCAGATACGCAGTATTTT. Translated: CASSLVARASGRRADTQYF.